Presented here are 2 T cell receptor beta chains from one specimen sequenced in a study of T cells after yellow fever vaccination (dated by TCRdb to about 2019). The treatment or condition label here, explained by the study, means: live attenuated yellow fever vaccine strain. Libraries were prepared through 5' RACE. The sequencer was an Illumina NovaSeq 6000. Through fastp at Q25 and MiXCR, TCRdb rebuilt clones from the public reads, retaining in-frame beta chains. Each entry merges the rows of one CDR3 protein and shows their most common DNA and genes. This sample has hundreds of thousands of distinct CDR3 sequences in its table, and approximately 12% of those were observed once. Of the sample, 2.5% to 4% is held by the ten largest clones. The source was CD4+ T cells sorted from PBMCs, collected 15 days after the yellow fever booster vaccination. The receptors were sampled from a man aged 18 to 30 who received the YFV17D yellow fever vaccine.

V and J are TRBV5-6 and TRBJ2-1; perhaps TRBD2 as D (6 bases). Per germline, CDR1 SGHDT and CDR2 YYEEEE. This CDR3 contains 11 residues. With 4 bases removed from V and 16 bases from J, the gap between germline ends came to 15 bases. The CDR3: CASSALGEEFF. Here the CDR3 DNA reads TGTGCCAGCAGCGCCTTAGGGGAGGAATTCTTC.

This chain joins TRBV20-1 and TRBJ2-4; TRBD1 matches 10 bases. Germline CDR1 DFQATT, CDR2 SNEGSKA (reference sequence). With V trimmed by 3 bases and J by 8 bases, 7 bases remained unmatched. The CDR3 runs 14 residues. The CDR3 nucleotides read TGCAGTGCTAGGAGGACAGGGGGTTGGGACATTCAGTACTTC. It codes for CSARRTGGWDIQYF.